This entry lists 11 T cell receptor beta chains sequenced from one sample in a study of neurological immune-mediated disorders. TCRdb passed the 5' RACE reads through MiXCR, listing each CDR3 protein once. Of roughly 30,000 distinct CDR3 sequences detected, more than 6.5% appear once; the ten largest clones hold roughly 10%. Sequenced material: PBMCs. The receptors were sampled from a woman aged 50 to 60 in good health.

This clonotype was observed at least ten times. The chain has TRBV12-3 or TRBV12-4 and TRBJ2-1; TRBD1 agrees at 10 bases. The trim removed 8 bases at V and 8 bases at J, leaving 6 bases unmatched. This CDR3 has 13 residues. For the CDR3, the DNA is TGTGCCAGCGTGGACGACAGGGGGCATGAGCAGTTCTTC. Protein sequence: CASVDDRGHEQFF.

This clonotype was seen ten or more times. J is TRBJ1-2 and V is TRBV20-1; D gene uncertain. The germline V and J ends were trimmed by 4 bases and 1 base, with 10 bases remaining between them. This CDR3 spans 13 amino acids. Germline values: CDR1 DFQATT, CDR2 SNEGSKA (reference sequence). The CDR3 sequence is CSATTEYNYGYTF. The CDR3 DNA reads as TGCAGTGCTACCACTGAATATAACTATGGCTACACCTTC.

This clonotype has at least ten counts. The genes are TRBV12-3 or TRBV12-4 and TRBJ2-6; D is unresolved. CDR3 length equals 18 residues. The V and J ends lost 1 base and 2 bases respectively, with 15 bases between them. The CDR3 region has the DNA TGTGCCAGCAGTTTAGTACGGTCGGTTCGACCTGGGGCCAACGTCCTGACTTTC. Its translation: CASSLVRSVRPGANVLTF.

Ten or more counts support this clonotype. The chain combines TRBV29-1 with TRBJ1-1; possible D gene TRBD1, 5 bases. Trimming cost V 3 bases and J 2 bases, with 10 bases left between them. The CDR3 loop spans 13 amino acids. The germline V gene has CDR1 SQVTM and CDR2 ANQGSEA. CDR3 DNA sequence: TGCAGCGTTGAGAGGGGACCTAACACTGAAGCTTTCTTT. Translating it yields CSVERGPNTEAFF.

This clonotype was seen repeatedly, ten times or more. The gene calls are TRBV18 and TRBJ1-1; D gene unclear. The ends were cut back, 4 bases at V and 0 bases at J, with 6 bases in the middle. The germline V gene has CDR1 KGHSH and CDR2 LQKENI. This CDR3 spans 13 amino acids. The CDR3 DNA reads as TGTGCCAGCTCACTGGACGTGAACACTGAAGCTTTCTTT. Translating it yields CASSLDVNTEAFF.

The table lists this clonotype with many counts. The V and J genes are TRBV7-6 and TRBJ2-6, with TRBD1 as a possible D gene (6 bases). The CDR3 covers 18 residues. CDR1 is SGHVS and CDR2 is FNYEAQ in the germline V gene. Trimming pared 5 bases from V and 3 bases from J, leaving 20 bases between. In nucleotides, the CDR3 is TGTGCCAGCAGCCCCGACAGGTCCCCATTTCGTGGGGCCAACGTCCTGACTTTC. It encodes CASSPDRSPFRGANVLTF.

This clonotype has at least ten counts. The rearrangement links TRBV29-1 to TRBJ2-7, with TRBD1 matching over 10 bases. J gave up 1 base and V 0 bases, and 3 bases lay outside the gene matches. Germline V gives CDR1 SQVTM, CDR2 ANQGSEA. The CDR3 covers 15 residues. CDR3 DNA: TGCAGCGTTGAAGATCGACAGGGGGCTTCCTACGAGCAGTACTTC. Residues: CSVEDRQGASYEQYF.

This clonotype has ten or more counts. The rearrangement uses TRBV27 and TRBJ1-1; D is unresolved. The CDR3 is 14 residues long. Trimming left V 5 bases short and J 0 bases short, with 10 bases between. Germline CDR1 and CDR2: MNHEY and SMNVEV (reference sequence). CDR3 coding DNA: TGTGCCAGCAGTAATCTGGGAATGAACACTGAAGCTTTCTTT. It codes for CASSNLGMNTEAFF.

This clonotype showed up many times. CDR3 region: CASSLQGASSGNTIYF. The DNA for the CDR3 is TGCGCCAGCAGCCTTCAGGGAGCAAGCTCTGGAAACACCATATATTTT. V and J are TRBV5-1 and TRBJ1-3, with D possibly TRBD1 on 5 matching bases. The CDR3 has 16 amino acids. Per the germline V gene, CDR1 is SGHRS and CDR2 is YFSETQ. Trimming cost V 4 bases and J 0 bases, with 14 bases left between them.

There are many counts of this clonotype. The chain is built from TRBV4-1 and TRBJ2-3; no reliable D call. Looked up from germline, CDR1 is MGHRA and CDR2 is YSYEKL. Trimming stripped 0 bases from V and 4 bases from J, with 8 bases between. This CDR3 spans 14 amino acids. Written as DNA, the CDR3 is TGCGCCAGCAGCCAAGAAAGGTGGGCAGATACGCAGTATTTT. This codes for CASSQERWADTQYF.

Relative to its sample, this clonotype is medium-sized (0.01 to 0.1%). This chain links TRBV12-3 or TRBV12-4 with TRBJ1-1; D might be TRBD1 (5 bases). V lost 6 bases and J 7 bases, leaving 9 bases between the germline ends. The CDR3 is made up of 11 amino acids. Written as DNA, the CDR3 is TGTGCCAGCAGCTCAGGGTTTGAAGCTTTCTTT. Its translation is CASSSGFEAFF.